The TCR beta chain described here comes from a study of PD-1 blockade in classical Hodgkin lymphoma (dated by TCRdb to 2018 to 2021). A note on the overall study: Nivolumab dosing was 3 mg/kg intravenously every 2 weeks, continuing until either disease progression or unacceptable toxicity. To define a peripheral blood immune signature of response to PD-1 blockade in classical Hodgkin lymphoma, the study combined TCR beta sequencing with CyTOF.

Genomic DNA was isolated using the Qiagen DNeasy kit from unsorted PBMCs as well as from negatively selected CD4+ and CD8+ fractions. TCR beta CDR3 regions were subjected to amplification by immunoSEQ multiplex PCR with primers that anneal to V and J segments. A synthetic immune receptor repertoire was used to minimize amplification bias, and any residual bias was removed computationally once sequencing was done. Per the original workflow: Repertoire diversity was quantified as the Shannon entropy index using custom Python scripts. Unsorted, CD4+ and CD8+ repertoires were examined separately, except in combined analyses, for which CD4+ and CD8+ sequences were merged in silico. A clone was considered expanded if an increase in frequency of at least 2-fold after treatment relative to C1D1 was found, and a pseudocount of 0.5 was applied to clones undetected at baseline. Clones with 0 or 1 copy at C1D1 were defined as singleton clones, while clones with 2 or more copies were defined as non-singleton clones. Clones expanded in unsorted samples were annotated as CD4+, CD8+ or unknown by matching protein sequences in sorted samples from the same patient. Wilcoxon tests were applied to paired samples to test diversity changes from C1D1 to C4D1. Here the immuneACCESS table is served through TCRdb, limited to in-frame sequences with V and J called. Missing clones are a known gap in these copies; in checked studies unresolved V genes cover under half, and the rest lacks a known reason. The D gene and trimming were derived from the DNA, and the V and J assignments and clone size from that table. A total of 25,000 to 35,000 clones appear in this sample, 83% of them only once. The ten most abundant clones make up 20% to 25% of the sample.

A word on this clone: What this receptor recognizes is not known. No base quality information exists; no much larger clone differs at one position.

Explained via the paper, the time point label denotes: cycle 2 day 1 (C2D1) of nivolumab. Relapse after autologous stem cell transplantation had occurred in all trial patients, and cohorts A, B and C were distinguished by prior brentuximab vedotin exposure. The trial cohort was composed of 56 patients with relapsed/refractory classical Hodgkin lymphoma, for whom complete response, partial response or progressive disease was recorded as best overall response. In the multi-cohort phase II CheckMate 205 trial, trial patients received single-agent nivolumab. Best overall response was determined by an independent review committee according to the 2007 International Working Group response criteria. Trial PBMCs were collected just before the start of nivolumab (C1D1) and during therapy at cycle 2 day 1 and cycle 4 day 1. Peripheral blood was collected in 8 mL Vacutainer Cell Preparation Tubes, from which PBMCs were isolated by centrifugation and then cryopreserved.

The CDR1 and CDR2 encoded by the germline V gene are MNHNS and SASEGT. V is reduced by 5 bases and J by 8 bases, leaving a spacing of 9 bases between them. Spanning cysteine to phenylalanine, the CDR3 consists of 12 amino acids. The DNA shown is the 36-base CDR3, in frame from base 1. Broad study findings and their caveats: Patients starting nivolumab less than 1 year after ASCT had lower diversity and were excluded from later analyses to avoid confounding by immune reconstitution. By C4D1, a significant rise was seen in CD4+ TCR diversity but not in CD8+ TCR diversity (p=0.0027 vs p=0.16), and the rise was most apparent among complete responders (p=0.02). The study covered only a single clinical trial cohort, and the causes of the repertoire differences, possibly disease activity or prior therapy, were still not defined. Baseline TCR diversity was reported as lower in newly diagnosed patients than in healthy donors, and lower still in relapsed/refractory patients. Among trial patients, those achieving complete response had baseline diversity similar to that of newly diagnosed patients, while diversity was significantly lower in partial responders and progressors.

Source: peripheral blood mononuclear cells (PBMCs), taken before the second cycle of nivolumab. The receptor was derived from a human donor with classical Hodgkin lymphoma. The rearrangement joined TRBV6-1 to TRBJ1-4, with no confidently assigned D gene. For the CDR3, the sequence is CASSSAHEKLFF. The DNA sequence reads TGTGCCAGCAGTTCTGCGCACGAAAAACTGTTTTTT.